This section outlines one T cell receptor beta chain sequence together with its context. This sample stems from a study of T cell changes during pregnancy in multiple sclerosis. TCRdb's copy holds only in-frame clones and misses some; the assay was immunoSEQ multiplex PCR. The table shows about 61,000 clones, with over 75% occurring only once. CDR3 length equals 13 residues. The germline gives CDR1 MNHNY, CDR2 SVGAGI (reference sequence). V was pared by 5 bases and J by 5 bases, with 12 bases between. This material consisted of peripheral blood, taken in the first trimester of pregnancy. The sequence derives from a female donor with multiple sclerosis, enrolled in a pregnancy study. The chain joins TRBV6-6 to TRBJ1-1; tentatively, D is TRBD1 (6 bases). CDR3 protein: CASSKQGRTEAFF. In nucleotides, the CDR3 is TGTGCCAGCAGTAAACAGGGACGAACTGAAGCTTTCTTT.